Below are 5 T cell receptor beta chains sequenced from a single sample in a study of T cell responses to AZD1222 COVID-19 vaccine. The table came from immunoSEQ multiplex PCR; TCRdb's copy has only in-frame clones and leaves some out. The sample shows 150,000 to 160,000 clones, about 92% of them seen only once. This sample comprised peripheral blood, obtained on day 0 of AZD1222 vaccination. These receptors were collected from an adult in good health.

The rearrangement joins TRBV4-1 to TRBJ1-2; 8 nucleotides align to TRBD1. Germline CDR1 and CDR2: MGHRA and YSYEKL. J was trimmed by 6 bases and V by 1 base; bases with no gene match: 10. The length of the CDR3 is 16 residues. CDR3 protein: CASSQVGAGTGHGYTF. The DNA for the CDR3 is TGCGCCAGCAGCCAAGTAGGAGCCGGGACAGGCCATGGCTACACCTTC.

The rearrangement links TRBV14 to TRBJ2-5, with TRBD2 identical over 9 bases. The trim removed 1 base at V and 7 bases at J, leaving 7 bases unmatched. Germline values: CDR1 SGHDN, CDR2 FVKESK. CDR3 length equals 15 residues. The DNA of the CDR3 is TGTGCCAGCAGCCAAGGCGGGGGGGCCAAGTGGACCCAGTACTTC. This codes for CASSQGGGAKWTQYF.

The rearrangement joins TRBV18 to TRBJ2-3; 10 bases line up with TRBD2. CDR1 is KGHSH, CDR2 LQKENI, per germline. V shed 6 bases, J shed 5 bases, and the junction held 8 bases outside the gene matches. The CDR3 contains 15 residues. The CDR3 DNA follows: TGTGCCAGCTCCCGCAGCGGGGGGGCCTTAGATACGCAGTATTTT. It yields the protein CASSRSGGALDTQYF.

The V call is TRBV19, the J call TRBJ1-5; no definite D call. V lost 5 bases and J lost 1, with 21 bases in between. The CDR3 totals 18 residues. From germline, CDR1 is LNHDA and CDR2 SQIVND (reference sequence). The DNA of the CDR3 is TGTGCCAGTAGTTGGGGTCCAAGCGGTGGAAGGAGCAATCAGCCCCAGCATTTT. Encoded protein: CASSWGPSGGRSNQPQHF.

V gene TRBV2 combines with J gene TRBJ1-1, with D unresolved. Between the trimmed V and J ends, which lost 10 bases and 5 bases, there was a span of 17 bases. CDR3 length: 13 residues. Germline V CDR1 and CDR2: SNHLY, FYNNEI. The CDR3 DNA follows: TGTGCCACCGCTCTCGGGGTAGAGACTGAAGCTTTCTTT. Translated: CATALGVETEAFF.